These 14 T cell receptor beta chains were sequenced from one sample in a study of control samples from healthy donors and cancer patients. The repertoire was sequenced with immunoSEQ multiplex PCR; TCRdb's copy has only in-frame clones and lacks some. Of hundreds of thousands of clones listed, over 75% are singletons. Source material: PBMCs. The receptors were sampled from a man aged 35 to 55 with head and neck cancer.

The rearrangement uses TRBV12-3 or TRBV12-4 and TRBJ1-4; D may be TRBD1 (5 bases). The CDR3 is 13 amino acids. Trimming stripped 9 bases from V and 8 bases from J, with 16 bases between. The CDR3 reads CASHGAEEEKLFF. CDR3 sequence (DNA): TGTGCCAGTCATGGGGCAGAAGAGGAAAAACTGTTTTTT.

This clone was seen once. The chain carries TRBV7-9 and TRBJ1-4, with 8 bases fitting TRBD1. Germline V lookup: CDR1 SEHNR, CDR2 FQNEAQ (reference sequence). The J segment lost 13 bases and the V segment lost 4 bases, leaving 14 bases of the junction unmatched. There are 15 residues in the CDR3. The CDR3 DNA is TGTGCCAGCAGCTCACCGCGGGGTGAAACAGGGGGACTGTTTTTT. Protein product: CASSSPRGETGGLFF.

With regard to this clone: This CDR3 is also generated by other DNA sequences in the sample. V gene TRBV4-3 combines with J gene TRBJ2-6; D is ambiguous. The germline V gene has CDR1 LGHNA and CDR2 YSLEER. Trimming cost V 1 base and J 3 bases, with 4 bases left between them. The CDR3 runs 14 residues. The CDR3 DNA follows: TGCGCCAGCAGCCAAGGGGTTGGGGCCAACGTCCTGACTTTC. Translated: CASSQGVGANVLTF.

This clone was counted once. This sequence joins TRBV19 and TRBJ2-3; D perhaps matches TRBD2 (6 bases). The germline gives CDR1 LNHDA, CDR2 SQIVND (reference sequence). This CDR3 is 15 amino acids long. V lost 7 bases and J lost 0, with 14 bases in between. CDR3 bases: TGTGCCAGTACCTTACGACGGGGGAGCACAGATACGCAGTATTTT. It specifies CASTLRRGSTDTQYF.

CDR3 coding DNA: TGTGCCTGGAGTAGAACCGGGACTGGCTCCTACGAGCAGTACTTC. Translated: CAWSRTGTGSYEQYF. The chain has TRBV30 and TRBJ2-7; TRBD2 is a possible D gene (6 bases). The ends were cut back, 2 bases at V and 0 bases at J, with 14 bases in the middle. The CDR3 loop spans 15 amino acids. The germline gives CDR1 GTSNPN, CDR2 SVGIG (reference sequence).

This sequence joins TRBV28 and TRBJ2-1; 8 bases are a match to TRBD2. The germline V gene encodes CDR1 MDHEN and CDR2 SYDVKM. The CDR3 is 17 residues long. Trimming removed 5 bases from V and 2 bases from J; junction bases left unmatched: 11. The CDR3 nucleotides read TGTGCCAGCAGTCCCTACGGGCGGGAGGCTACCTACAATGAGCAGTTCTTC. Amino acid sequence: CASSPYGREATYNEQFF.

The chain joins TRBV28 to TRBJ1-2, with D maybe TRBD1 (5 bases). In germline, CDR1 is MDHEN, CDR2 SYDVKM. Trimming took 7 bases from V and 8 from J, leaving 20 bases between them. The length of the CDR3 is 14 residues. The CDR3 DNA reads TGTGCCAGCAAAAAATTGGACACTGAAAAGGGCTACACCTTC. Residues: CASKKLDTEKGYTF.

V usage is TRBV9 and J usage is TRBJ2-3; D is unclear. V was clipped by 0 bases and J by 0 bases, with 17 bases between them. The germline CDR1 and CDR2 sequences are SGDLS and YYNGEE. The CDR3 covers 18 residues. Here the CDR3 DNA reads TGTGCCAGCAGCGTAGGGGGAACCTCTTCTTTTAGCACAGATACGCAGTATTTT. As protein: CASSVGGTSSFSTDTQYF. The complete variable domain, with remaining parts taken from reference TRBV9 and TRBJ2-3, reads DSGVTQTPKHLITATGQRVTLRCSPRSGDLSVYWYQQSLDQGLQFLIQYYNGEERAKGNILERFSAQQFPDLHSELNLSSLELGDSALYFCASSVGGTSSFSTDTQYFGPGTRLTVL.

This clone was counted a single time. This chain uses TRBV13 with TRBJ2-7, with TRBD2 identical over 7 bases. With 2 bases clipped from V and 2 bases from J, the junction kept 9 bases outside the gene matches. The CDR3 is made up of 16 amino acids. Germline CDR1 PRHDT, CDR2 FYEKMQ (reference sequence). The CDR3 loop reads CASSLRGAGLPYEQYF. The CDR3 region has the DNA TGTGCCAGCAGCTTAAGGGGAGCGGGGCTACCCTACGAGCAGTACTTC. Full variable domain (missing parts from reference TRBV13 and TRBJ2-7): AAGVIQSPRHLIKEKRETATLKCYPIPRHDTVYWYQQGPGQDPQFLISFYEKMQSDKGSIPDRFSAQQFSDYHSELNMSSLELGDSALYFCASSLRGAGLPYEQYFGPGTRLTVT.

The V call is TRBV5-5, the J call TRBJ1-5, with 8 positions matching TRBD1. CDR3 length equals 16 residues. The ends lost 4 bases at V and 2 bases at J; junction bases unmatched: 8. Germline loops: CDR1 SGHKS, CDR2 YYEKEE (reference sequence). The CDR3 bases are TGTGCCAGCAGCCCTAGGACAGGGATGGGCAATCAGCCCCAGCATTTT. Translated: CASSPRTGMGNQPQHF.

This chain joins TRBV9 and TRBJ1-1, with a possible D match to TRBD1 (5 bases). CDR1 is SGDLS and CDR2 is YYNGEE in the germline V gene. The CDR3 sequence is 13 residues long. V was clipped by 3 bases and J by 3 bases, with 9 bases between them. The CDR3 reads CASSAPGDTEAFF. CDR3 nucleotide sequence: TGTGCCAGCAGCGCCCCGGGGGACACTGAAGCTTTCTTT.

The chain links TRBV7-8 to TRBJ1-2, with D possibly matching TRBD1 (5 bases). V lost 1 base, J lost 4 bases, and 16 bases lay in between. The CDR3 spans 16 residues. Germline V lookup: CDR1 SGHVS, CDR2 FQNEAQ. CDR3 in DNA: TGTGCCAGCAGCTTAGACGGACCCCGACAGATCTATGGCTACACCTTC. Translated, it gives CASSLDGPRQIYGYTF. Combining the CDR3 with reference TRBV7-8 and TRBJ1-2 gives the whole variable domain GAGVSQSPRYKVAKRGQDVALRCDPISGHVSLFWYQQALGQGPEFLTYFQNEAQLDKSGLPSDRFFAERPEGSVSTLKIQRTQQEDSAVYLCASSLDGPRQIYGYTFGSGTRLTVV.

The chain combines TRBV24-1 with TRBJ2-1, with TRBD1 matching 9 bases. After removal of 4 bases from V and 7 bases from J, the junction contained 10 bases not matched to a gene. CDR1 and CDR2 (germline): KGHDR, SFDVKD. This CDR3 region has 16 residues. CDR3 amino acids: CATSDSGTGHMNEQFF. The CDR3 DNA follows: TGTGCCACCAGTGACTCCGGGACAGGGCATATGAATGAGCAGTTCTTC.

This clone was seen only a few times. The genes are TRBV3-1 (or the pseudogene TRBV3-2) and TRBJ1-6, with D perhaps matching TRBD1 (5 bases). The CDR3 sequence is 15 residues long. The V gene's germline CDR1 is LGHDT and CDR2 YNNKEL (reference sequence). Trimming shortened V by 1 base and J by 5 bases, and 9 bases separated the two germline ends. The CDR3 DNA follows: TGTGCCAGCAGCCAAGGTTTCAGGGATAATTCACCCCTCCACTTT. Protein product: CASSQGFRDNSPLHF.